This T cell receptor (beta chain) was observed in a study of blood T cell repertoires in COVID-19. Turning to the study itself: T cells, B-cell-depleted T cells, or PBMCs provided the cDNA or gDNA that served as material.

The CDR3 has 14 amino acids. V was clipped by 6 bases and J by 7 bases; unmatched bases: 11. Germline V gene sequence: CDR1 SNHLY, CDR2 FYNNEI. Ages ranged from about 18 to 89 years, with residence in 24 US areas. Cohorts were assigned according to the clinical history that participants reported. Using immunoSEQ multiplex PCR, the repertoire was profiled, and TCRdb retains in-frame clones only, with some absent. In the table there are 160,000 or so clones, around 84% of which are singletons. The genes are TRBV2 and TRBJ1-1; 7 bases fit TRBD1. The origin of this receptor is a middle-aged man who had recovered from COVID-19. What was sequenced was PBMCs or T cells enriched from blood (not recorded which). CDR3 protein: CASSEDRPPHEAFF. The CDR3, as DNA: TGTGCCAGCAGCGAGGACAGGCCGCCCCATGAAGCTTTCTTT. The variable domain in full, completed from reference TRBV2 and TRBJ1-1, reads EPEVTQTPSHQVTQMGQEVILRCVPISNHLYFYWYRQILGQKVEFLVSFYNNEISEKSEIFDDQFSVERPDGSNFTLKIRSTKLEDSAMYFCASSEDRPPHEAFFGQGTRLTVV.